What follows describes a single T cell receptor (beta chain). The antigen is unknown. These data come from a study of shared clonotypes between healthy human individuals. About the study: Samples came from a couple of female and a few male donors aged 18 to 49.

Losses at the gene ends were 2 bases for V and 5 bases for J; bases not matched to a gene: 5. The germline CDR1 and CDR2 sequences are GTSNPN and SVGIG (reference sequence). The CDR3 loop spans 15 amino acids. Only in-frame clones appear in the TCRdb table, and some are missing; sequencing was by immunoSEQ multiplex PCR. The table records 1,500,000 or so clones, 97% to 99% of them present only once. Findings and caveats of the study: Generally, estimated richness proved larger in naive subsets than it did in memory subsets.

This clonotype originated in a man in his thirties or forties in good health. The sample was naive CD4+ T cells sorted from blood. The subset here: CD45RA+ positively selected. The rearrangement uses TRBV30 and TRBJ2-1; TRBD2 agrees at 11 bases. Written as DNA, the CDR3 is TGTGCCTGGAGTCTCGGACTAGCGGGTCACAATGAGCAGTTCTTC. Translation gives CAWSLGLAGHNEQFF.